The 6 T cell receptor beta chains below all came from one sample that was sequenced in a study of identical twins. TCRdb fed the 5' RACE reads into MiXCR, producing one record per CDR3 protein. This table holds approximately 350,000 distinct CDR3 sequences, over 9% found once. Another study also made use of these data, one on yellow fever vaccine responses in identical twins.

Material: CD8+ T cells sorted from blood. The receptors originated from a woman aged 18-29 years in good health.

This clonotype was observed a handful of times. V usage is TRBV20-1 and J usage is TRBJ2-6, with D tentatively TRBD1 or TRBD2 (5 bases each). Trimming stripped 4 bases from V and 3 bases from J, with 22 bases between. The CDR3 length is 18 residues. Germline assignment: CDR1 DFQATT and CDR2 SNEGSKA (reference sequence). In nucleotides, the CDR3 is TGCAGTGCTATACACCGGGACGGATCCCTAGTTGGGGCCAACGTCCTGACTTTC. This sequence encodes CSAIHRDGSLVGANVLTF.

V is TRBV20-1 and J is TRBJ2-1; 12 nucleotides match TRBD2. The CDR3 runs 14 residues. The V and J ends lost 5 bases and 6 bases, in that order; junction bases with no gene match: 5. Germline V lookup: CDR1 DFQATT, CDR2 SNEGSKA (reference sequence). CDR3 sequence (DNA): TGCAGTGCTCTAGCGGGGGGGCCTCTCAATGAGCAGTTCTTC. The encoded protein is CSALAGGPLNEQFF.

A few counts support this clonotype. This chain links TRBV15 with TRBJ1-2, with D perhaps matching TRBD1 (5 bases). The CDR3 extends over 15 amino acids. The V and J ends lost 0 bases and 4 bases respectively, with 12 bases between them. From germline, CDR1 is LNHNV and CDR2 YYDKDF (reference sequence). DNA of the CDR3: TGTGCCACCAGCAGAGATAAGGAGGGGATCTATGGCTACACCTTC. Its translation is CATSRDKEGIYGYTF. The full variable domain, with the rest looked up from reference TRBV15 and TRBJ1-2, is DAMVIQNPRYQVTQFGKPVTLSCSQTLNHNVMYWYQQKSSQAPKLLFHYYDKDFNNEADTPDNFQSRRPNTSFCFLDIRSPGLGDTAMYLCATSRDKEGIYGYTFGSGTRLTVV.

Only a few counts were recorded for this clonotype. The V gene is TRBV20-1, the J gene TRBJ2-7; no clear D. V lost 3 bases and J 2 bases, leaving 11 bases between the germline ends. This CDR3 is built from 13 residues. Looked up from germline, CDR1 is DFQATT and CDR2 is SNEGSKA (reference sequence). The CDR3 sequence is CSASQADPYEQYF. CDR3 DNA sequence: TGCAGTGCTAGTCAGGCGGACCCCTACGAGCAGTACTTC.

This clonotype was picked up a small number of times. The genes are TRBV7-9 and TRBJ2-1, with 7 nucleotides matching TRBD1. CDR3 length: 15 amino acids. V dropped 0 bases and J dropped 10; count of bases not matched to a gene: 9. Germline CDR1 and CDR2: SEHNR and FQNEAQ (reference sequence). The CDR3 nucleotides read TGTGCCAGCAGCTTAGCGCTAAGACAGGGAAACGAGCAGTTCTTC. Its translation: CASSLALRQGNEQFF.

The chain recombines TRBV29-1 with TRBJ2-5, with 9 bases fitting TRBD1. CDR3 length: 16 amino acids. Unmatched junction bases numbered 12, after V lost 4 bases and J lost 3 bases. Germline V gene lookup returns CDR1 SQVTM and CDR2 ANQGSEA. Written as DNA, the CDR3 is TGCAGCGTTGGTTCAGACAGGGGGTTTAGGGAAGAGACCCAGTACTTC. Translating gives CSVGSDRGFREETQYF.